This entry lists 16 T cell receptor beta chains sequenced from one sample in a study of T cells expressing NK-cell markers. TCRdb reprocessed the 5' RACE reads, keeping one entry per CDR3 protein, no DNA. This table lists tens of thousands of distinct CDR3 sequences. Sequenced material: blood T cells: a sorted CD56 or NKG2C T cell subset, CD4+ or CD8+ T cells, or bulk PBMC T cells (not recorded which). Receptors originate from a woman between 18 and 69 years old in good health.

The CDR3 region is CASSFLGGRPGELFF. The rearrangement joins TRBV27 to TRBJ2-2; TCRdb's D call, TRBD1, is unchecked because there is no DNA. In germline, CDR1 is MNHEY, CDR2 SMNVEV (reference sequence). There are 15 residues in the CDR3.

The CDR3 protein is CASSQEGLAGRTSDQYF. The chain couples TRBV14 to TRBJ2-7; TCRdb's D call of TRBD2 is untestable without DNA. Germline lookup yields CDR1 SGHDN and CDR2 FVKESK. The CDR3 is 17 amino acids.

The V call is TRBV18, the J call TRBJ2-1; TCRdb outputs TRBD1, but without DNA this stays unchecked. The CDR3 sequence is 13 residues long. Germline CDR1 is KGHSH and CDR2 is LQKENI. CDR3 sequence reads: CASSPGGVNEQFF. Complete variable domain (other parts from reference TRBV18 and TRBJ2-1): NAGVMQNPRHLVRRRGQEARLRCSPMKGHSHVYWYRQLPEEGLKFMVYLQKENIIDESGMPKERFSAEFPKEGPSILRIQQVVRGDSAAYFCASSPGGVNEQFFGPGTRLTVL.

The CDR3 spells CASSLGDSMYGYTF. J is TRBJ1-2 and V is TRBV28; TCRdb indicates TRBD1, and absent DNA this call remains unverified. Per the germline V gene, CDR1 is MDHEN and CDR2 is SYDVKM. The CDR3 runs to 14 residues.

The rearrangement uses TRBV29-1 and TRBJ2-1; TCRdb designates TRBD1, a call that cannot be tested without DNA. Germline V gene sequence: CDR1 SQVTM, CDR2 ANQGSEA. CDR3 length: 12 amino acids. Here the CDR3 reads CSVGGGPGEQFF.

The CDR3 loop is CASSRQASSYEQYF. This chain joins TRBV25-1 and TRBJ2-7. The germline V gene has CDR1 MGHDK and CDR2 SYGVNS. The CDR3 consists of 14 residues.

The V gene is TRBV28, the J gene TRBJ2-7; without DNA, the TCRdb call of TRBD2 cannot be checked. CDR1 and CDR2 (germline): MDHEN, SYDVKM. The CDR3 is 15 residues long. The CDR3 reads CASSPTSGLRYEQYF.

The rearrangement joins TRBV7-6 to TRBJ2-3; the D call of TRBD2 rests on TCRdb alone, since no DNA is present to check it. Germline-derived CDR1 and CDR2 are SGHVS and FNYEAQ. There are 14 residues in the CDR3. CDR3 sequence reads: CASSLGWGADTQYF. Full variable domain (remainder filled in from reference TRBV7-6 and TRBJ2-3): GAGVSQSPRYKVTKRGQDVALRCDPISGHVSLYWYRQALGQGPEFLTYFNYEAQQDKSGLPNDRFSAERPEGSISTLTIQRTEQRDSAMYRCASSLGWGADTQYFGPGTRLTVL.

The V call is TRBV7-6, the J call TRBJ2-5; there is no DNA to check the TCRdb D call of TRBD2. Germline V gives CDR1 SGHVS, CDR2 FNYEAQ. CDR3 length: 11 amino acids. This chain's CDR3 is CASSTPSGTYF.

This chain uses TRBV5-6 with TRBJ1-4; TCRdb's D call, TRBD1, is unchecked because there is no DNA. The V gene's germline CDR1 is SGHDT and CDR2 YYEEEE. The length of the CDR3 is 20 residues. CDR3 loop: CASSFGETGPYPTTNEKLFF.

The rearrangement joins TRBV5-1 to TRBJ2-7; the TCRdb call, TRBD1, lacks DNA for checking. The CDR3 is made up of 13 amino acids. Germline CDR1 is SGHRS and CDR2 is YFSETQ. The CDR3 protein is CASSFGAADEQYF.

The rearrangement links TRBV12-3 or TRBV12-4 to TRBJ2-1; TCRdb outputs TRBD1, but without DNA this stays unchecked. This CDR3 has 15 residues. CDR3 in amino acids: CASSPTGSSYNEQFF.

The genes are TRBV12-3 or TRBV12-4 and TRBJ2-5; the D gene TCRdb calls, TRBD1, cannot be checked with no DNA. The CDR3 sequence is 16 residues long. The CDR3 spells CASSLPGTGVVETQYF.

V is TRBV15 and J is TRBJ2-1; TCRdb returns TRBD2, unconfirmable since there is no DNA. The CDR3 contains 17 residues. Looked up from germline, CDR1 is LNHNV and CDR2 is YYDKDF (reference sequence). CDR3 protein: CATSRDITSGRAGEQFF.

The CDR3 protein is CSARVLPPTSGGSLPTDTQYF. V gene TRBV20-1 combines with J gene TRBJ2-3; absent DNA, TCRdb's TRBD2 call cannot be checked. This CDR3 has 21 amino acids. Looked up from germline, CDR1 is DFQATT and CDR2 is SNEGSKA (reference sequence).

This chain joins TRBV6-5 and TRBJ1-5. From germline, CDR1 is MNHEY and CDR2 SVGAGI. This CDR3 region has 15 residues. The CDR3 loop is CASSYAGDSNQPQHF.